Following are 19 T cell receptor beta chains from one sample sequenced in a study of T cell responses to AZD1222 COVID-19 vaccine. Measured with immunoSEQ multiplex PCR; TCRdb has only the in-frame clones, and not every one. The sample has about 120,000 clones, about 90% seen once. The sequencing here drew on peripheral blood, taken on day 0 of AZD1222 vaccination. The receptor source for this set is an adult in good health.

The chain employs TRBV29-1 and TRBJ2-3; D is unclear. The ends were cut back, 7 bases at V and 1 base at J, with 18 bases in the middle. Germline lookup yields CDR1 SQVTM and CDR2 ANQGSEA. This CDR3 comprises 15 residues. Here the CDR3 reads CSAPRNTGRTDTQYF. The CDR3 nucleotides read TGCAGCGCTCCACGAAACACCGGCCGCACAGATACGCAGTATTTT.

The CDR3 nucleotides are TGTGCCACGGCGGGGGGCCGAGGGGGTGGCTACACCTTC. This gives the protein CATAGGRGGGYTF. The chain combines TRBV28 with TRBJ1-2; D might be TRBD1 (6 bases). This CDR3 spans 13 amino acids. Germline V CDR1 and CDR2: MDHEN, SYDVKM. V dropped 10 bases and J dropped 7 bases, with 19 bases sitting between them.

The rearrangement joins TRBV3-1 (or the pseudogene TRBV3-2) to TRBJ1-5; weak D call: TRBD1 (6 bases). Germline values: CDR1 LGHDT, CDR2 YNNKEL (reference sequence). This CDR3 comprises 16 residues. V shed 0 bases and J shed 2 bases, with 11 bases lying between them. The CDR3 here is CASSQDGGWGNQPQHF. As DNA, the CDR3 is TGTGCCAGCAGCCAAGATGGGGGCTGGGGCAATCAGCCCCAGCATTTT.

This clone was counted a single time. This sequence joins TRBV6-5 and TRBJ1-1, with D perhaps TRBD1 (6 bases). The CDR3 is made up of 14 amino acids. Germline values: CDR1 MNHEY, CDR2 SVGAGI. Trimming took off 0 bases at V and 7 bases at J, with 12 bases between the two ends. CDR3 amino acids: CASSYSRGGVEAFF. The CDR3 DNA reads as TGTGCCAGCAGTTACTCGAGGGGGGGGGTTGAAGCTTTCTTT.

This clone was observed a single time. The chain uses TRBV7-9 and TRBJ2-1; 7 bases match TRBD1. The CDR3 covers 14 residues. The junction had 4 bases not matched to a gene; V was cut back by 0 bases and J by 8 bases. Germline-derived CDR1 and CDR2 are SEHNR and FQNEAQ (reference sequence). CDR3 sequence (DNA): TGTGCCAGCAGCTTAGCGGGGACAGATCATGAGCAGTTCTTC. It is translated as CASSLAGTDHEQFF.

The chain carries TRBV3-1 (or the pseudogene TRBV3-2) and TRBJ2-1; D gene unclear. Germline CDR1 reads LGHDT; CDR2 reads YNNKEL (reference sequence). V gave up 0 bases and J gave up 4 bases, with 7 bases separating them. There are 14 residues in the CDR3. CDR3 residues: CASSQENFYNEQFF. In nucleotides, the CDR3 is TGTGCCAGCAGCCAAGAAAACTTTTACAATGAGCAGTTCTTC.

In its sample, this clone was seen once. This sequence joins TRBV19 and TRBJ1-1; no firm D call. The CDR3 loop spans 11 amino acids. Germline CDR1 LNHDA, CDR2 SQIVND (reference sequence). V was pared by 5 bases and J by 8 bases, with 9 bases between. The CDR3 DNA reads TGTGCCAGTAGTTCGGGCAGGGAAGCTTTCTTT. It yields the protein CASSSGREAFF.

The rearrangement links TRBV7-2 to TRBJ1-2; 9 bases map to TRBD1. The CDR3 is 15 amino acids. The germline V gene encodes CDR1 SGHTA and CDR2 FQGNSA. V shed 5 bases and J 1 base; nucleotides not matched to a gene: 5. CDR3 sequence: CASSARTGDNYGYTF. The CDR3 DNA reads TGTGCCAGCAGCGCTAGGACAGGGGATAACTATGGCTACACCTTC.

J is TRBJ1-2 and V is TRBV30, with 7 bases aligning to TRBD1. The CDR3 contains 14 residues. V lost 2 bases, J lost 2 bases, and 5 bases stayed unmatched. Germline V gives CDR1 GTSNPN, CDR2 SVGIG (reference sequence). Written as DNA, the CDR3 is TGTGCCTGGAGTCAACTCAGGGGGAACTATGGCTACACCTTC. As protein: CAWSQLRGNYGYTF.

The chain is built from TRBV7-3 and TRBJ2-3; D is undetermined. The germline CDR1 and CDR2 sequences are SGHTA and FQGTGA. CDR3 length: 13 residues. V was trimmed by 5 bases and J by 3 bases, leaving 9 bases between them. This CDR3 is CASSMVKTDTQYF. The CDR3 DNA reads as TGTGCCAGCAGCATGGTTAAAACAGATACGCAGTATTTT.

The chain joins TRBV5-6 to TRBJ2-7; tentative D call: TRBD1 (5 bases). Germline CDR1 and CDR2: SGHDT and YYEEEE. This CDR3 comprises 16 residues. The germline V and J ends were trimmed by 0 bases and 0 bases, with 13 bases remaining between them. The CDR3 bases are TGTGCCAGCAGCTTGGCCGCACAGGCTAGCTCCTACGAGCAGTACTTC. This encodes CASSLAAQASSYEQYF.

J is TRBJ1-4 and V is TRBV2; D is uncertain. Trimming took 7 bases from V and 6 from J, leaving 9 bases between them. Germline V gene lookup returns CDR1 SNHLY and CDR2 FYNNEI. The CDR3 covers 12 residues. The CDR3 loop is CASMAPDEKLFF. DNA for the CDR3: TGTGCCAGCATGGCCCCAGATGAAAAACTGTTTTTT.

The chain uses TRBV6-5 and TRBJ1-5; a possible D gene is TRBD1 (5 bases). Germline V gene data show CDR1 as MNHEY and CDR2 as SVGAGI. V dropped 7 bases and J dropped 3 bases, with 7 bases sitting between them. This CDR3 has 12 amino acids. The CDR3 reads CASTRANQPQHF. CDR3 DNA: TGTGCCAGCACCAGGGCCAATCAGCCCCAGCATTTT.

The genes are TRBV1 and TRBJ1-6. TRBV1 is a listed pseudogene. The CDR3 runs to 13 residues. The CDR3 nucleotides are TGCACCAGCAGCCAAGTGCCCGTATGGACCCTCCACTTT. Amino acid sequence: CTSSQVPVWTLHF.

This chain connects TRBV18 to TRBJ1-1, with 9 bases matching TRBD1. Trimming took 3 bases from V and 10 from J; bases not matched to a gene: 3. The germline gives CDR1 KGHSH, CDR2 LQKENI. CDR3 size: 12 residues. CDR3 coding DNA: TGTGCCAGCTCACCCGGGACAGGGTCAGCTTTCTTT. Translated, it gives CASSPGTGSAFF.

J is TRBJ1-6 and V is TRBV30, with D perhaps TRBD1 (5 bases). The V end was cut by 3 bases, the J end by 5 bases, with 5 bases between. This CDR3 is 12 amino acids long. The germline V gene has CDR1 GTSNPN and CDR2 SVGIG (reference sequence). This CDR3 is CAWRDNNSPLHF. In DNA form, the CDR3 reads TGTGCCTGGAGGGACAATAATTCACCCCTCCACTTT.

With regard to this clone: Other DNA variants within this sample encode the same CDR3. The gene calls are TRBV6-5 and TRBJ2-7; weak D call: TRBD1 (5 bases). CDR3 size: 13 residues. V lost 0 bases to trimming and J lost 3 bases, with 6 bases between them. Germline lookup yields CDR1 MNHEY and CDR2 SVGAGI. The CDR3 bases are TGTGCCAGCAGTTACTCCACAGGCTACGAGCAGTACTTC. Translation gives CASSYSTGYEQYF.

Worth noting for this clone: The same CDR3 can be traced to other DNA sequences in this sample. The CDR3, as DNA: TGTGCCAGCAGTTTCACAGGTTATGGCTACACCTTC. Protein product: CASSFTGYGYTF. J is TRBJ1-2 and V is TRBV12-3 or TRBV12-4; D is possibly TRBD1 (5 bases). The CDR3 consists of 12 residues. Trimming shortened V by 3 bases and J by 5 bases, and 7 bases separated the two germline ends.

This chain connects TRBV7-3 to TRBJ2-1; maybe TRBD1 (6 bases). Trimming stripped 2 bases from V and 2 bases from J, with 22 bases between. Germline assignment: CDR1 SGHTA and CDR2 FQGTGA. The CDR3 is 19 residues long. CDR3 coding DNA: TGTGCCAGCAGCTTAGGTACGGAATCAACAGGGTTCCCCTACAATGAGCAGTTCTTC. Its translation: CASSLGTESTGFPYNEQFF.